This TCR beta chain originates from a study of shared clonotypes between healthy human individuals. Study as a whole: Those who served as donors were two women and three men between the ages of 18 and 49. Findings of the study overall: The study generally estimated greater richness for naive than memory subsets. Clonotype sharing among donors, it was expected, would be affected by sequencing depth.

Sequenced by immunoSEQ multiplex PCR; TCRdb stores in-frame clones only, minus some. The table shows about 1.5 million clones, with more than 95% occurring only once. The investigators split CD4+ cells into a CD45RA+ naive subset and a CD45RA-negative memory subset. Comments on this clone: Its target is not known.

The sequenced sample was naive CD4+ T cells sorted from blood. Subset described: CD45RA+ positively selected. The receptor was derived from a man aged 25-45 years in good health.

CDR3 bases: TGTGCCAGCAGCAAAAAACTAGCGGGAGCGAACACCGGGGAGCTGTTTTTT. It codes for CASSKKLAGANTGELFF. V gene TRBV11-2 combines with J gene TRBJ2-2; TRBD2 agrees at 11 bases. Germline-derived CDR1 and CDR2 are SGHAT and FQNNGV. The V gene end was trimmed by 5 bases and the J gene end by 0 bases; junction bases not matched to a gene: 5. The CDR3 loop spans 17 amino acids.